This is a list of T cell receptor beta chains from one sample in a study of blood T cell repertoires in COVID-19. Some clones are missing from TCRdb's copy, which holds only in-frame ones; the method was immunoSEQ multiplex PCR. The data show a few hundred thousand clones, roughly 90% seen once. Material: PBMCs or T cells enriched from blood (not recorded which). The receptors stem from a woman aged 25 to 39 who had recovered from COVID-19. Each CDR3 is given with its conserved first and last residue. D genes are given only for firm matches.

CASSQQGNSPLHF TRBV19 - 13 TRBJ1-6
CASTIWTGGSVSGYTF TRBV28 TRBD1 16 TRBJ1-2
CASSLRGQLNTGELFF TRBV5-1 TRBD1 16 TRBJ2-2
CATSRDRGRTYNEQFF TRBV15 - 16 TRBJ2-1
CASSQSLAEQYF TRBV3-1/TRBV3-2 - 12 TRBJ2-7
CASSLAGVGTETQYF TRBV5-1 - 15 TRBJ2-5
CASSFPGQGPYGYTF TRBV6-2/TRBV6-3 TRBD1 15 TRBJ1-2
CASSFLWGGSLDTQYF TRBV7-2 TRBD2 16 TRBJ2-3
CASSRAGTGYNEQFF TRBV5-1 TRBD1 15 TRBJ2-1
CASSVGLAMTYNEQFF TRBV9 TRBD2 16 TRBJ2-1
CSVARTASTDTQYF TRBV29-1 - 14 TRBJ2-3
CASSTNSGELFF TRBV18 - 12 TRBJ2-2
CASSPHGTSNTEAFF TRBV28 - 15 TRBJ1-1
CASSRPGLGGNIQYF TRBV4-2 TRBD2 15 TRBJ2-4
CASSLGAYREKDSEQYF TRBV7-9 - 17 TRBJ2-7
CASSWGQTTGYF TRBV5-6 TRBD1 12 TRBJ2-4
CATSDLRTSGVYNEQFF TRBV24-1 TRBD2 17 TRBJ2-1
CASSLGELAKNIQYF TRBV7-9 - 15 TRBJ2-4
CASSTLAQGFVEQYF TRBV27 TRBD1 15 TRBJ2-7
CASSPGTSYNSPLHF TRBV18 - 15 TRBJ1-6
CASSLASVAGNPAEQFF TRBV7-2 TRBD2 17 TRBJ2-1
CASSLDSPSNQPQHF TRBV7-2 - 15 TRBJ1-5
CSVNRVREQFF TRBV29-1 - 11 TRBJ2-1
CASSLPLGQDEQYF TRBV28 TRBD1 14 TRBJ2-7
CASSPILAGASYEQYF TRBV28 TRBD2 16 TRBJ2-7
CASSHPAGGTGKYF TRBV4-1 TRBD1 14 TRBJ2-7
CASSANPAQGDTEAFF TRBV7-3 - 16 TRBJ1-1
CATSDSDRAQETQYF TRBV24-1 TRBD1 15 TRBJ2-5
CASSLIGGLTYEQYF TRBV7-8 - 15 TRBJ2-7
CASSMGGGRYGYTF TRBV5-1 - 14 TRBJ1-2
CASSLGTGGDYEQYF TRBV5-4 TRBD1 15 TRBJ2-7
CAWTLGHGYTF TRBV30 - 11 TRBJ1-2
CASSLQGDQPQHF TRBV27 TRBD1 13 TRBJ1-5
CASSPRIQRVNTGELFF TRBV11-2 - 17 TRBJ2-2
CASSLELARYEQYF TRBV7-2 TRBD2 14 TRBJ2-7
CASSSARGGDIQYF TRBV5-6 - 14 TRBJ2-4
CASSLDGAGNQPQHF TRBV5-1 - 15 TRBJ1-5
CASSHIAGATYNEQFF TRBV4-1 TRBD2 16 TRBJ2-1
CASSYSRDSTDTQYF TRBV6-5 - 15 TRBJ2-3
CASLQGATDTQYF TRBV2 TRBD1 13 TRBJ2-3
CASSFPPGTEAFF TRBV28 - 13 TRBJ1-1
CASSFPGGNTEAFF TRBV7-9 - 14 TRBJ1-1
CASSLDEGSYGYTF TRBV11-2 - 14 TRBJ1-2
CSALEAGETQYF TRBV29-1 - 12 TRBJ2-5
CASSQEWQGASYGYTF TRBV4-2 TRBD1 16 TRBJ1-2
CASSQADWETQYF TRBV14 - 13 TRBJ2-5
CASSYDVERGGSPLTEAFF TRBV6-2/TRBV6-3 - 19 TRBJ1-1
CAWRGQGIPSTGELFF TRBV30 TRBD1 16 TRBJ2-2
CASSKWEGNTGELFF TRBV11-2 TRBD2 15 TRBJ2-2
CASSFSSGPAGWYF TRBV7-9 - 14 TRBJ2-7
CASTPEQYF TRBV21-1 - 9 TRBJ2-7
CASSESGGGHTDTQYF TRBV7-3 - 16 TRBJ2-3
CASSLVVVNQPQHF TRBV7-2 - 14 TRBJ1-5
CATSRDRASENTEAFF TRBV19 TRBD1 16 TRBJ1-1
CASSLLAGTYEQYF TRBV7-8 TRBD2 14 TRBJ2-7
CAISAGENQPQHF TRBV10-3 - 13 TRBJ1-5
CASSVSPTHTDTQYF TRBV9 - 15 TRBJ2-3
CASSEQDIYEQYF TRBV5-6 - 13 TRBJ2-7
CASSLSGLPTSTQYF TRBV7-2 - 15 TRBJ2-3